These T cell receptor beta chains were read from a single sample in a study of cytomegalovirus exposure and HLA in healthy donors. The table came from immunoSEQ multiplex PCR; TCRdb's copy has only in-frame clones and leaves some out. The sample carries around 200,000 clones, roughly 82% recorded once. Sequencing was done on a sample of PBMCs. The receptor source for this set is a man in his forties or fifties in good health and CMV-seropositive. Each CDR3 is given with its conserved first and last residue. The D gene is left open where the match is weak. Clone size appears in some rows only: once, few, many, or a class for an expanded clone.

d_call: TRBD2; v_call: TRBV2; clone_size: -; j_call: TRBJ2-3; cdr3_nt: TGTGCCAGCAGTGCGGGGTCTAGCGGGAGGGCGGATACGCAGTATTTT; cdr3_aa: CASSAGSSGRADTQYF
d_call: TRBD2; v_call: TRBV7-9; clone_size: -; j_call: TRBJ2-1; cdr3_nt: TGTGCCAGCAGCTTAGGGGGCGGGAGGGACAGCTCCTACAATGAGCAGTTCTTC; cdr3_aa: CASSLGGGRDSSYNEQFF
d_call: -; v_call: TRBV10-1; clone_size: -; j_call: TRBJ1-5; cdr3_nt: TGCGCCAGCAGTAGGGACTTTAGCAATCAGCCCCAGCATTTT; cdr3_aa: CASSRDFSNQPQHF
d_call: TRBD1; v_call: TRBV5-6; clone_size: -; j_call: TRBJ2-1; cdr3_nt: TGTGCCAGCAGCAAGTCCCGGGACAGCTACTACAATGAGCAGTTCTTC; cdr3_aa: CASSKSRDSYYNEQFF
d_call: -; v_call: TRBV9; clone_size: few; j_call: TRBJ1-2; cdr3_nt: TGTGCCAGCAGCTACCGGGGCGGGGACTATGGCTACACCTTC; cdr3_aa: CASSYRGGDYGYTF
d_call: TRBD1; v_call: TRBV9; clone_size: -; j_call: TRBJ1-1; cdr3_nt: TGTGCCAGCAGCGTAGCCGGGACAGAGAACACTGAAGCTTTCTTT; cdr3_aa: CASSVAGTENTEAFF
d_call: TRBD1; v_call: TRBV6-5; clone_size: -; j_call: TRBJ1-2; cdr3_nt: TGTGCCAGCAGTTGGACAGGGGCGGACTATGGCTACACCTTC; cdr3_aa: CASSWTGADYGYTF
d_call: -; v_call: TRBV10-2; clone_size: -; j_call: TRBJ2-5; cdr3_nt: TGCGCCAGCAAAGAACTAGCAGAACAAGAGACCCAGTACTTC; cdr3_aa: CASKELAEQETQYF
d_call: TRBD2; v_call: TRBV19; clone_size: once; j_call: TRBJ2-3; cdr3_nt: TGTGCCACCACCGGGCGGGGGTTAGATACGCAGTATTTT; cdr3_aa: CATTGRGLDTQYF
d_call: TRBD1; v_call: TRBV12-5; clone_size: few; j_call: TRBJ1-4; cdr3_nt: TGTGCTAGTGGCAGGGGGGCTGCAACTAATGAAAAACTGTTTTTT; cdr3_aa: CASGRGAATNEKLFF
d_call: -; v_call: TRBV18; clone_size: -; j_call: TRBJ2-2; cdr3_nt: TGTGCCAGCTCACCACCGGGCCCCCCCGGGGAGCTGTTTTTT; cdr3_aa: CASSPPGPPGELFF
d_call: -; v_call: TRBV29-1; clone_size: -; j_call: TRBJ2-3; cdr3_nt: TGCAGCGTTAGCGCGGGACAGACGGACACAGATACGCAGTATTTT; cdr3_aa: CSVSAGQTDTDTQYF
d_call: -; v_call: TRBV5-1; clone_size: -; j_call: TRBJ2-3; cdr3_nt: TGCGCCAGCAGCTTGAACAGGGCCACAGATACGCAGTATTTT; cdr3_aa: CASSLNRATDTQYF
d_call: -; v_call: TRBV28; clone_size: -; j_call: TRBJ1-2; cdr3_nt: TGTGCCAGCAAAAGGGGCTATGGCTACACCTTC; cdr3_aa: CASKRGYGYTF
d_call: TRBD1; v_call: TRBV10-1; clone_size: -; j_call: TRBJ1-2; cdr3_nt: TGCGCCAGCAGTGAAGTCAGGGGGCGGATTAACTATGGCTACACCTTC; cdr3_aa: CASSEVRGRINYGYTF
d_call: -; v_call: TRBV6-5; clone_size: once; j_call: TRBJ1-1; cdr3_nt: TGTGCCAGCAGTCCCCGGGGGAAGAACACTGAAGCTTTCTTT; cdr3_aa: CASSPRGKNTEAFF
d_call: TRBD1; v_call: TRBV10-3; clone_size: -; j_call: TRBJ1-6; cdr3_nt: TGTGCCATCAGTGGGACAGGGGACAATTCACCCCTCCACTTT; cdr3_aa: CAISGTGDNSPLHF
d_call: TRBD1; v_call: TRBV6-5; clone_size: -; j_call: TRBJ2-7; cdr3_nt: TGTGCCAGCAGTTACCAGGGACAGGGGTTCTCCGAGCAGTACTTC; cdr3_aa: CASSYQGQGFSEQYF
d_call: -; v_call: TRBV12-5; clone_size: -; j_call: TRBJ2-2; cdr3_nt: TGTGCTAGTGGTCAAGATTTCAGAGGAAACACCGGGGAGCTGTTTTTT; cdr3_aa: CASGQDFRGNTGELFF
d_call: -; v_call: TRBV30; clone_size: -; j_call: TRBJ1-5; cdr3_nt: TGTGCCTGGAGTGCAGAAATCAATCAGCCCCAGCATTTT; cdr3_aa: CAWSAEINQPQHF
d_call: -; v_call: TRBV6-5; clone_size: once; j_call: TRBJ1-2; cdr3_nt: TGTGCCAGCAGAAACCGGGAGCTGGATGGCTACACCTTC; cdr3_aa: CASRNRELDGYTF
d_call: -; v_call: TRBV5-4; clone_size: once; j_call: TRBJ1-2; cdr3_nt: TGTGCCAGCAGCTTCAGGGGAGCTAACTATGGCTACACCTTC; cdr3_aa: CASSFRGANYGYTF
d_call: TRBD1; v_call: TRBV7-8; clone_size: -; j_call: TRBJ1-5; cdr3_nt: TGTGCCAGCAGCCTCCGGGACAGGGGGAACAATCAGCCCCAGCATTTT; cdr3_aa: CASSLRDRGNNQPQHF
d_call: -; v_call: TRBV7-9; clone_size: -; j_call: TRBJ1-5; cdr3_nt: TGTGCCAGCAGCTTAGCGTCGAGTCAGCCCCAGCATTTT; cdr3_aa: CASSLASSQPQHF
d_call: -; v_call: TRBV5-1; clone_size: -; j_call: TRBJ2-1; cdr3_nt: TGCGCCAGCAGCTTGGGGCAAGTACAGGACGAGCAGTTCTTC; cdr3_aa: CASSLGQVQDEQFF
d_call: TRBD2; v_call: TRBV30; clone_size: -; j_call: TRBJ2-7; cdr3_nt: TGTGCCTGGAGTGTTGGTGGGGGGGCCTACGAGCAGTACTTC; cdr3_aa: CAWSVGGGAYEQYF
d_call: TRBD2; v_call: TRBV10-2; clone_size: few; j_call: TRBJ2-1; cdr3_nt: TGCGCCAGCAGTGAAAGGGGACTAGCGGGAGGGCCCCATGAGCAGTTCTTC; cdr3_aa: CASSERGLAGGPHEQFF
d_call: TRBD2; v_call: TRBV29-1; clone_size: -; j_call: TRBJ2-1; cdr3_nt: TGCAGCGTTGAATTGACTAGCGGCAATGAGCAGTTCTTC; cdr3_aa: CSVELTSGNEQFF
d_call: TRBD2; v_call: TRBV7-3; clone_size: -; j_call: TRBJ2-1; cdr3_nt: TGTGCCAGCAGCTTTGGGACTAGCGGTTACAATGAGCAGTTCTTC; cdr3_aa: CASSFGTSGYNEQFF
d_call: -; v_call: TRBV10-1; clone_size: few; j_call: TRBJ2-7; cdr3_nt: TGCGCCAGCAGTGAGTCACGAGTAAGCAGGCACGAGCAGTACTTC; cdr3_aa: CASSESRVSRHEQYF
d_call: TRBD2; v_call: TRBV7-7; clone_size: once; j_call: TRBJ2-5; cdr3_nt: TGTGCCAGCAGCGTGACTAGCGGGAAACAGACCCAGTACTTC; cdr3_aa: CASSVTSGKQTQYF
d_call: -; v_call: TRBV7-9; clone_size: -; j_call: TRBJ1-5; cdr3_nt: TGTGCCAGCAGCTTAGACAGCCTTAGCAATCAGCCCCAGCATTTT; cdr3_aa: CASSLDSLSNQPQHF
d_call: TRBD2; v_call: TRBV2; clone_size: once; j_call: TRBJ2-3; cdr3_nt: TGTGCCAGCTTAAGCGGGAGGGCCCCAGATACGCAGTATTTT; cdr3_aa: CASLSGRAPDTQYF
d_call: -; v_call: TRBV4-2; clone_size: -; j_call: TRBJ2-5; cdr3_nt: TGTGCCAGCAGCCAAGTTAGCGGAGATCCCGTGGAGACCCAGTACTTC; cdr3_aa: CASSQVSGDPVETQYF
d_call: -; v_call: TRBV2; clone_size: few; j_call: TRBJ2-6; cdr3_nt: TGTGCCAGCAGCGGGGACTCTGGGGCCAACGTCCTGACTTTC; cdr3_aa: CASSGDSGANVLTF
d_call: -; v_call: TRBV9; clone_size: -; j_call: TRBJ1-2; cdr3_nt: TGTGCCAGCGGAGCTACTAACTATGGCTACACCTTC; cdr3_aa: CASGATNYGYTF
d_call: TRBD2; v_call: TRBV4-1; clone_size: -; j_call: TRBJ2-1; cdr3_nt: TGCGCCAGCAGCCCCCCACCGAGAGCGGGAGGAGGGGAGCAGTTCTTC; cdr3_aa: CASSPPPRAGGGEQFF
d_call: TRBD1; v_call: TRBV29-1; clone_size: -; j_call: TRBJ1-2; cdr3_nt: TGCAGCGTTGTTTATACCGGGACAGGGCTAAACTATGGCTACACCTTC; cdr3_aa: CSVVYTGTGLNYGYTF
d_call: TRBD1; v_call: TRBV27; clone_size: -; j_call: TRBJ1-4; cdr3_nt: TGTGCCAGCAGGGCCGGGACAGGGTTAGCAACTAATGAAAAACTGTTTTTT; cdr3_aa: CASRAGTGLATNEKLFF
d_call: -; v_call: TRBV9; clone_size: -; j_call: TRBJ1-2; cdr3_nt: TGTGCCAGCAGCCTAAGTAGGTCGGGGATTAACTATGGCTACACCTTC; cdr3_aa: CASSLSRSGINYGYTF
d_call: TRBD2; v_call: TRBV18; clone_size: once; j_call: TRBJ2-2; cdr3_nt: TGTGCCAGCTCACGAACGACTAGCGGGGGACCGAACACCGGGGAGCTGTTTTTT; cdr3_aa: CASSRTTSGGPNTGELFF
d_call: -; v_call: TRBV16; clone_size: -; j_call: TRBJ1-2; cdr3_nt: TGTGCCAGCAGCCCTCTGATAGGGGATGGCTACACCTTC; cdr3_aa: CASSPLIGDGYTF
d_call: -; v_call: TRBV15; clone_size: -; j_call: TRBJ1-5; cdr3_nt: TGTGCCACCAGCAGAAAGCGGGGAATACGGAATCAGCCCCAGCATTTT; cdr3_aa: CATSRKRGIRNQPQHF
d_call: -; v_call: TRBV5-6; clone_size: -; j_call: TRBJ1-2; cdr3_nt: TGTGCCAGCAGCCGTATGGGGGGGAACTATGGCTACACCTTC; cdr3_aa: CASSRMGGNYGYTF
d_call: -; v_call: TRBV2; clone_size: few; j_call: TRBJ1-1; cdr3_nt: TGTGCCAGCAGTGATGGACCGGGAAACACTGAAGCTTTCTTT; cdr3_aa: CASSDGPGNTEAFF
d_call: TRBD1; v_call: TRBV5-6; clone_size: -; j_call: TRBJ2-4; cdr3_nt: TGTGCCAGCAGCAGATGGACAGGCCAAGTCAAAAACATTCAGTACTTC; cdr3_aa: CASSRWTGQVKNIQYF
d_call: -; v_call: TRBV7-8; clone_size: -; j_call: TRBJ1-1; cdr3_nt: TGTGCCAGCAGCTTACCGTACACTGAAGCTTTCTTT; cdr3_aa: CASSLPYTEAFF
d_call: -; v_call: TRBV6-5; clone_size: -; j_call: TRBJ1-6; cdr3_nt: TGTGCCAGCAGTTACTCCGGACAGCTTAATTCACCCCTCCACTTT; cdr3_aa: CASSYSGQLNSPLHF
d_call: -; v_call: TRBV6-5; clone_size: -; j_call: TRBJ1-1; cdr3_nt: TGTGCCAGCAGTTATGAACACCAGAACACTGAAGCTTTCTTT; cdr3_aa: CASSYEHQNTEAFF
d_call: -; v_call: TRBV6-1; clone_size: -; j_call: TRBJ2-5; cdr3_nt: TGTGCCAGCAGTGATGGAGCGAAAGAGACCCAGTACTTC; cdr3_aa: CASSDGAKETQYF
d_call: -; v_call: TRBV5-5; clone_size: once; j_call: TRBJ1-2; cdr3_nt: TGTGCCAGCAGCTATGGACAGTATGGCTACACCTTC; cdr3_aa: CASSYGQYGYTF
d_call: TRBD2; v_call: TRBV4-1; clone_size: few; j_call: TRBJ2-2; cdr3_nt: TGCGCCAGCAGCCAAGTGAGAAGCGGGAGCACCGGGGAGCTGTTTTTT; cdr3_aa: CASSQVRSGSTGELFF
d_call: -; v_call: TRBV5-8; clone_size: -; j_call: TRBJ2-5; cdr3_nt: TGTGCCAGCAGCTCCGACCGGCAGGGGGAGACCCAGTACTTC; cdr3_aa: CASSSDRQGETQYF